The present TCR beta chain was sequenced within a study of blood T cell repertoires in COVID-19. In the study overall: Sites across the United States, Italy and Spain contributed samples from acute and convalescent COVID-19. The analysed material was cDNA or gDNA that came from T cells, B-cell-depleted T cells, or PBMCs.

A Seattle source enrolled patients during active infection and followed them longitudinally. Assay: immunoSEQ multiplex PCR; the TCRdb copy retains only in-frame clones and omits some. The sample holds around 260,000 clones, roughly nine tenths seen once. Germline V gives CDR1 SGHRS, CDR2 YFSETQ. The CDR3 runs to 15 residues. The V end lost 4 bases, the J end lost 3 bases, and 11 bases lay between the germline ends. Sequenced input: peripheral blood. The V and J genes are TRBV5-1 and TRBJ1-6, with D possibly TRBD1 on 5 matching bases. The receptor comes from a woman younger than 45 with COVID-19, enrolled during active disease. This chain's CDR3 is CASSQVGHYNSPLHF. The CDR3 DNA reads TGCGCCAGCAGCCAAGTCGGACACTATAATTCACCCCTCCACTTT.